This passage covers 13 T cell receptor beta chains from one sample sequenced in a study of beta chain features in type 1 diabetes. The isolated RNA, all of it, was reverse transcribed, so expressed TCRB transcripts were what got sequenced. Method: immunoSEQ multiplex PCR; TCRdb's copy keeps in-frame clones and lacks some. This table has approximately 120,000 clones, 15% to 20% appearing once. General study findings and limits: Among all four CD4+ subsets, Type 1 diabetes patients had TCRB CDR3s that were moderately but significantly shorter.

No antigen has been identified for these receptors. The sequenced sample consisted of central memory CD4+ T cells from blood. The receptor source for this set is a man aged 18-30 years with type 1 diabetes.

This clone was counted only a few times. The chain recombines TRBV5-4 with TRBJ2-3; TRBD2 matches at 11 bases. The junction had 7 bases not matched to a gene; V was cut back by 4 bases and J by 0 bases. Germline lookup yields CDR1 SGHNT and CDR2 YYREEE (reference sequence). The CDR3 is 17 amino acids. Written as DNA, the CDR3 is TGTGCCAGCAGCATAGGGACTAGCGGTTCAAGCACAGATACGCAGTATTTT. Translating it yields CASSIGTSGSSTDTQYF.

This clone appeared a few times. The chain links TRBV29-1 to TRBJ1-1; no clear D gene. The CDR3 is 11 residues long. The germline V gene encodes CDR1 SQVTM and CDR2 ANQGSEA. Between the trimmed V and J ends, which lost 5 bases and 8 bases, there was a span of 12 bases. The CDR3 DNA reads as TGCAGCGTTACGAGTGCCCGGGAAGCTTTCTTT. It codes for CSVTSAREAFF. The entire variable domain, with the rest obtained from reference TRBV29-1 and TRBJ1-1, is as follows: SAVISQKPSRDICQRGTSLTIQCQVDSQVTMMFWYRQQPGQSLTLIATANQGSEATYESGFVIDKFPISRPNLTFSTLTVSNMSPEDSSIYLCSVTSAREAFFGQGTRLTVV.

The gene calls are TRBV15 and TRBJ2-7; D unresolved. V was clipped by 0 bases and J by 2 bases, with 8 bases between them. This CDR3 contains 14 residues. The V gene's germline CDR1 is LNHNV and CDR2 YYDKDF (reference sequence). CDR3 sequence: CATSRDLSPYEQYF. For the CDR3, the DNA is TGTGCCACCAGCAGAGATCTCAGCCCCTACGAGCAGTACTTC.

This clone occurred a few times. The CDR3 nucleotides are TGTGCCAGCAGCATCGGCTCGAAGGGGACCTACGAGCAGTACTTC. Translated: CASSIGSKGTYEQYF. The chain employs TRBV2 and TRBJ2-7; D is possibly TRBD1 (5 bases). This CDR3 comprises 15 residues. V lost 6 bases and J lost 2, with 17 bases in between. Germline loops: CDR1 SNHLY, CDR2 FYNNEI.

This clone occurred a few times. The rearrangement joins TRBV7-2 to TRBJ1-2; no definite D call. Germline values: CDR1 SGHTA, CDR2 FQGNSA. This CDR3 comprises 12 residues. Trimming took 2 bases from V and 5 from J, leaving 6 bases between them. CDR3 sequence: CASSLRGYGYTF. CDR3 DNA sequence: TGTGCCAGCAGCTTAAGAGGGTATGGCTACACCTTC. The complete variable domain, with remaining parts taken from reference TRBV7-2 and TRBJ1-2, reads GAGVSQSPSNKVTEKGKDVELRCDPISGHTALYWYRQSLGQGLEFLIYFQGNSAPDKSGLPSDRFSAERTGGSVSTLTIQRTQQEDSAVYLCASSLRGYGYTFGSGTRLTVV.

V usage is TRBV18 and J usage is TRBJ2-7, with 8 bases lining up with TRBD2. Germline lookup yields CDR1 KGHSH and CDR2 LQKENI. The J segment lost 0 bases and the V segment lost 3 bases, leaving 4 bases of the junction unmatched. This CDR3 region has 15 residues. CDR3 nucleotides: TGTGCCAGCTCACCGGTTAGCGGGGACTCCTACGAGCAGTACTTC. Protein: CASSPVSGDSYEQYF.

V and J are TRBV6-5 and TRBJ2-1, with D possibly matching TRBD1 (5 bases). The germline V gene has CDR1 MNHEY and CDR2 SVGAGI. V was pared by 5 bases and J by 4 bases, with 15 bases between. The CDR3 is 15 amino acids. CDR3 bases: TGTGCCAGCAGTCCCAGACAGATGGAGTACAATGAGCAGTTCTTC. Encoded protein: CASSPRQMEYNEQFF.

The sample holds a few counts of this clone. CDR3 in amino acids: CASSPDREDEKLFF. CDR3 nucleotides: TGCGCCAGCAGCCCGGACAGGGAGGATGAAAAACTGTTTTTT. The genes are TRBV5-1 and TRBJ1-4; 8 bases align to TRBD1. This CDR3 is 14 amino acids long. The V segment lost 4 bases and the J segment 6 bases; nucleotides outside the gene matches: 5. The V gene's germline CDR1 is SGHRS and CDR2 YFSETQ.

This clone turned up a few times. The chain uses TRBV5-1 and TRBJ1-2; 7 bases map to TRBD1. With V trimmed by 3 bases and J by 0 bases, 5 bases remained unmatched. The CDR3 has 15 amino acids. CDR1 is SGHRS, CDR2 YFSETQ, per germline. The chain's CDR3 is CASSSSGQTNYGYTF. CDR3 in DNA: TGCGCCAGCAGCTCGTCGGGACAGACTAACTATGGCTACACCTTC.

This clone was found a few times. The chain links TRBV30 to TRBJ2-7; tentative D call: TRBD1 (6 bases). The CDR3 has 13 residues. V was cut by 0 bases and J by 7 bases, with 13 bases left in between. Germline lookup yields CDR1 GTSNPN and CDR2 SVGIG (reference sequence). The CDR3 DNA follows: TGTGCCTGGAGTGTACAGGGCCCCGGGGAGCAGTACTTC. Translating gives CAWSVQGPGEQYF.

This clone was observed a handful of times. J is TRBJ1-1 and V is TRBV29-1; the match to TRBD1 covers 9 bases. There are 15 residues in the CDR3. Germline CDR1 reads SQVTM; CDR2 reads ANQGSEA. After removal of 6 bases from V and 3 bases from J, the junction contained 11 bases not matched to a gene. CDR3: CSVGGTGKGDTEAFF. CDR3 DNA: TGCAGCGTCGGAGGGACAGGGAAGGGAGACACTGAAGCTTTCTTT.

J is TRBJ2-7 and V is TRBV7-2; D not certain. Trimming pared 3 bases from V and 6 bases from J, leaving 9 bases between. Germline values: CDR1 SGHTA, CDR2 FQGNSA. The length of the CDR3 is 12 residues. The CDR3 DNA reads TGTGCCAGCAGCTTTAACTCCCGCGAGCAGTACTTC. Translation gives CASSFNSREQYF.

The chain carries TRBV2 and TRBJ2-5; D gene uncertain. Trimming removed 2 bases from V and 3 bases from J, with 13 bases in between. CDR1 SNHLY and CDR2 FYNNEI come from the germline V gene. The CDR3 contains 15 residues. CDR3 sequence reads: CASSEMAENKETQYF. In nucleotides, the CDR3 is TGTGCCAGCAGTGAAATGGCGGAGAATAAAGAGACCCAGTACTTC.